The rows below give T cell receptor beta chains drawn from one sample of a study of human T cells and chemical hapten exposure. TCRdb redid the calling of the 5' RACE reads with MiXCR, one entry per CDR3 protein. The sample shows around 80,000 distinct CDR3 sequences, about 15% of them seen only once. These receptors were taken from a female donor in good health. The CDR3 runs from the conserved cysteine through the conserved F or W. D genes are given only for firm matches. Expanded clones get a size class; other rows say once, few or many, or leave the size out.

>.|TRBV25-1|.|TRBJ1-1
CASSSANTEAFF
TGTGCCAGCAGTTCAGCGAACACTGAAGCTTTCTTT
>.|TRBV30|TRBD2|TRBJ2-2
CAWSDGLAVAGELFF
TGTGCCTGGAGTGACGGGCTAGCGGTCGCCGGGGAGCTGTTTTTT
>many|TRBV3-1|.|TRBJ2-6
CASSPRRGSGANVLTF
TGTGCCAGCAGCCCGAGGCGGGGCTCTGGGGCCAACGTCCTGACTTTC
>few|TRBV4-1|TRBD1|TRBJ1-3
CASSLGDRAGNTIYF
TGCGCCAGCAGCCTCGGGGACAGGGCTGGAAACACCATATATTTT
>.|TRBV3-1|.|TRBJ1-2
CASSQDHSNYGYTF
TGTGCCAGCAGCCAAGATCACTCCAACTATGGCTACACCTTC
>.|TRBV6-5|.|TRBJ2-2
CASSYGSLNTGELFF
TGTGCCAGCAGTTACGGGTCTTTGAACACCGGGGAGCTGTTTTTT
>.|TRBV7-8|TRBD2|TRBJ2-1
CASSLAGSGRAGGNEQFF
TGTGCCAGCAGCTTAGCGGGTAGCGGGAGGGCCGGTGGCAATGAGCAGTTCTTC
>.|TRBV6-2/TRBV6-3|.|TRBJ1-1
CASNKGHLNEAFF
TGTGCCAGCAACAAGGGACACCTCAACGAAGCTTTCTTT
>few|TRBV9|TRBD2|TRBJ2-3
CASSHGLAPDTQYF
TGTGCCAGCAGCCACGGACTAGCGCCAGATACGCAGTATTTT
>few|TRBV10-2|.|TRBJ2-5
CASSEHQQETQYF
TGCGCCAGCAGTGAGCATCAGCAAGAGACCCAGTACTTC
>.|TRBV6-2/TRBV6-3|TRBD1|TRBJ1-2
CASRAGQNYGYTF
TGTGCCAGCAGGGCGGGACAGAACTATGGCTACACCTTC
>few|TRBV27|.|TRBJ1-5
CAAGQPQHF
TGTGCCGCCGGTCAGCCCCAGCATTTT
>.|TRBV7-2|.|TRBJ2-7
CASSRQGTAYEQYF
TGTGCCAGCAGCCGCCAGGGGACCGCCTACGAGCAGTACTTC
>.|TRBV6-1|.|TRBJ2-7
CASSGGGASYYEQYF
TGTGCCAGCAGCGGTGGAGGGGCCTCATACTACGAGCAGTACTTC
>.|TRBV7-9|.|TRBJ2-1
CASSSIRGAKGNNEQFF
TGTGCCAGCAGCTCCATCCGGGGCGCGAAGGGTAACAATGAGCAGTTCTTC
>few|TRBV20-1|TRBD1|TRBJ1-5
CSARNVRRQGASNLNQPQHF
TGCAGTGCTAGAAACGTTCGGAGACAGGGGGCGTCGAATTTGAATCAGCCCCAGCATTTT
>few|TRBV27|.|TRBJ1-2
CASSFRSGYEYGYTF
TGTGCCAGCAGTTTTAGGTCTGGGTACGAATATGGCTACACCTTC
>few|TRBV2|.|TRBJ1-2
CASSPSEATVSNYGYTF
TGTGCCAGCAGCCCTTCCGAGGCGACAGTTTCTAACTATGGCTACACCTTC
>.|TRBV7-9|.|TRBJ1-2
CASSWIDSSYGYTF
TGTGCCAGCAGCTGGATAGACAGTTCCTATGGCTACACCTTC
>.|TRBV28|.|TRBJ1-6
CASSLSHWKQGYNSPLHF
TGTGCCAGCAGTTTGTCCCACTGGAAGCAGGGATATAATTCACCCCTCCACTTT
>few|TRBV7-2|.|TRBJ2-1
CASTSGSGNNEQFF
TGTGCCAGCACCTCCGGGAGCGGCAACAATGAGCAGTTCTTC
>few|TRBV12-3/TRBV12-4|.|TRBJ2-2
CASSYGGNTGELFF
TGTGCCAGCAGTTATGGGGGGAACACCGGGGAGCTGTTTTTT
>.|TRBV10-3|TRBD1|TRBJ2-1
CAISSPGTGGWSEQFF
TGTGCCATCAGTTCACCCGGGACAGGGGGATGGAGTGAGCAGTTCTTC
>.|TRBV11-3|.|TRBJ2-7
CASSLAPGREQYF
TGTGCCAGCAGCTTGGCCCCCGGAAGGGAGCAGTACTTC
>few|TRBV29-1|TRBD2|TRBJ2-3
CSVEPERERSTDTQYF
TGCAGCGTTGAACCCGAGCGGGAGCGCTCCACAGATACGCAGTATTTT
>few|TRBV20-1|TRBD1|TRBJ2-7
CSASTGGSGTYEQYF
TGCAGTGCTTCGACAGGGGGCTCGGGGACCTACGAGCAGTACTTC
>.|TRBV30|.|TRBJ1-2
CAWSVGQGDGYTF
TGTGCCTGGAGTGTTGGTCAGGGCGATGGCTACACCTTC
>.|TRBV25-1|.|TRBJ2-1
CASSLNPTGEQFF
TGTGCCAGCAGCCTGAACCCCACAGGGGAGCAGTTCTTC